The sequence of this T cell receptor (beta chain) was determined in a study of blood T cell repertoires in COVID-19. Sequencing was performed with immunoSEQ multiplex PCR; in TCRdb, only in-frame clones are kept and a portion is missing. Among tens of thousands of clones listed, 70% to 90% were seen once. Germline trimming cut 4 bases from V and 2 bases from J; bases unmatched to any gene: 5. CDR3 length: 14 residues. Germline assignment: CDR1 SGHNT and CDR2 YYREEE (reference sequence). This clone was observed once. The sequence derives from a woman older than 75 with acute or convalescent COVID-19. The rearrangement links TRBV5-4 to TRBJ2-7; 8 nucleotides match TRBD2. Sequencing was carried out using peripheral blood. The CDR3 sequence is CASSIKTSAYEQYF. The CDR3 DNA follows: TGTGCCAGCAGCATAAAGACTAGCGCCTACGAGCAGTACTTC.